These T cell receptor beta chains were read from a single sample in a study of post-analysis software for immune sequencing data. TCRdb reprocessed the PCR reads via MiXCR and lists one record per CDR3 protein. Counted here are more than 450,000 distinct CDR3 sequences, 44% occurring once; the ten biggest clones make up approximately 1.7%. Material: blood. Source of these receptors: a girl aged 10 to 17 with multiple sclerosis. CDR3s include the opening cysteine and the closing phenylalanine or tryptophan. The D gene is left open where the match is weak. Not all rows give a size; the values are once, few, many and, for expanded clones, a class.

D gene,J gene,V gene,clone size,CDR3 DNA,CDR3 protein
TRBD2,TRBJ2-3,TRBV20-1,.,TGCAGTGCCGAGGGTGGGACTAGCGGGGCGGGACCAGATACGCAGTATTTT,CSAEGGTSGAGPDTQYF
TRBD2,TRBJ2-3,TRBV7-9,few,TGTGCCAGCAGCCGCGGCGGAGCGGGAGGGGGAAGGGATACGCAGTATTTT,CASSRGGAGGGRDTQYF
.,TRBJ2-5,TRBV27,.,TGTGCCAGCAGTTTATTTCCGCCCGGGGAGACCCAGTACTTC,CASSLFPPGETQYF
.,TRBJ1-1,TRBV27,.,TGTGCCATCAATAGCCATGAAGGACTGTCTGGGGCTTTCTTT,CAINSHEGLSGAFF
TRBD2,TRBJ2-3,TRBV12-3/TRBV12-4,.,TGTGCCAGCAGTTTCTCGGCGGGAGGGATCGCAGATGCGCAGTATTTT,CASSFSAGGIADAQYF
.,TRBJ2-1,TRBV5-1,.,TGCGCCAGCAGCTTGGACTACCAAGGAAATGAGCAGTTCTTC,CASSLDYQGNEQFF
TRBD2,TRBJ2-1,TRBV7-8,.,TGTGCCAGCAGCTTAGAGGCGGGAGCCTACGGTCGGCAGTTCTTC,CASSLEAGAYGRQFF
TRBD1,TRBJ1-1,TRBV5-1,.,TGCGCCAGCAGCAACCCGGGACAGGGGGCGCACACTGAAGCTTTCTTT,CASSNPGQGAHTEAFF
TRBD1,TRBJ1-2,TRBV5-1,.,TGCGCCAGCAGCCAAGGGGACAGGATTGGAGGCTACACCTTC,CASSQGDRIGGYTF
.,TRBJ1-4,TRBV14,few,TGTGCCAGCAGCCCTACCGACAGATCCTATGAAAAACTGTTTTTT,CASSPTDRSYEKLFF
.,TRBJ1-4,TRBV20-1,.,.,CSARDQGWGQDYEQYFGPEKLFF
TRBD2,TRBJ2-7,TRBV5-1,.,TGCGCCAGCACCTGGGGACTAGCGGGGTTGTCCTCCTACGAGCAGTACTTC,CASTWGLAGLSSYEQYF
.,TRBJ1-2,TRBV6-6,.,TGTGCCAGCAGTTATCTTAGGTCCGGGGAAAGCTATGGCTACACCTTC,CASSYLRSGESYGYTF
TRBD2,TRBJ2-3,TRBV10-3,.,TGTGCCATCAGTGAATACGAACCCGTGACTAGCGGGGGCACAGATACGCAGTATTTT,CAISEYEPVTSGGTDTQYF
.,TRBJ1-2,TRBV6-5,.,TGTGCCAGCAGTGCAGGGCAGGGGTATGGCTACACCTTC,CASSAGQGYGYTF
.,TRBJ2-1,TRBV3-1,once,TGTGCCAGCAGCCAAGAGGGGCGGAGCCTCAATGAGCAGTTCTTC,CASSQEGRSLNEQFF
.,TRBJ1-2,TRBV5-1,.,TGCGCCAGCAGCTTAACCCCGGGACCCTATGGCTACACCTTC,CASSLTPGPYGYTF